A selection of T cell receptor beta chains follows, all from one sample in a study of T cell responses to AZD1222 COVID-19 vaccine. The assay was immunoSEQ multiplex PCR, and TCRdb's table has in-frame clones only and misses some. Of about 130,000 clones listed, 80% to 95% are singletons. This specimen consisted of peripheral blood, obtained 28 days after the second AZD1222 dose. The receptors here all came from an adult who received the AZD1222 COVID-19 vaccine. Both conserved end residues are part of each CDR3. Each record gives: clone size, J gene, D gene, V gene, CDR3 protein, CDR3 DNA. D genes are given only for firm matches. Expanded clones get a size class; other rows say once, few or many, or leave the size out.

- TRBJ2-3 - TRBV6-1 CASSEQGKDTQYF TGTGCCAGCAGTGAACAGGGTAAAGATACGCAGTATTTT
once TRBJ2-3 TRBD2 TRBV19 CASSITSGGADTQYF TGTGCCAGTAGTATCACTAGCGGGGGGGCAGATACGCAGTATTTT
- TRBJ2-7 - TRBV6-5 CASRDPADEQYF TGTGCCAGCAGAGACCCGGCGGACGAGCAGTACTTC
- TRBJ2-7 - TRBV4-1 CASSPDDRTTYYEQYF TGCGCCAGCAGCCCCGACGACAGGACTACCTACTACGAGCAGTACTTC
- TRBJ1-5 - TRBV10-3 CAITPGLGQPQHF TGTGCCATCACTCCAGGGCTCGGACAGCCCCAGCATTTT
- TRBJ2-1 - TRBV7-3 CASSLRGYNEQFF TGTGCCAGCAGCTTGAGGGGATACAATGAGCAGTTCTTC
once TRBJ1-1 TRBD1 TRBV7-9 CASSLEAGQGSFF TGTGCCAGCAGCTTAGAGGCGGGACAGGGGTCTTTCTTT
- TRBJ2-7 - TRBV2 CATQREAYEQYF TGTGCCACCCAGAGGGAGGCCTACGAGCAGTACTTC
- TRBJ1-1 - TRBV19 CASQWGDSPEAFF TGTGCCAGCCAATGGGGGGATTCCCCTGAAGCTTTCTTT
- TRBJ2-7 - TRBV4-1 CASSRDWTYEQYF TGCGCCAGCAGCCGAGACTGGACCTACGAGCAGTACTTC
- TRBJ2-7 - TRBV6-1 CASSELGVGGSYEQYF TGTGCCAGCAGTGAACTGGGGGTGGGTGGATCCTACGAGCAGTACTTC
- TRBJ1-6 - TRBV5-5 CASSYTSGGLDSPLHF TGTGCCAGCAGCTATACCTCCGGGGGGCTGGATTCACCCCTCCACTTT
- TRBJ2-2 - TRBV4-1 CASSVFSSGELFF TGCGCCAGCAGCGTTTTCTCGTCCGGGGAGCTGTTTTTT
- TRBJ1-2 - TRBV9 CASNQGRDYGYTF TGTGCCAGCAACCAGGGCAGGGACTATGGCTACACCTTC
- TRBJ2-5 - TRBV19 CASSIIASETQYF TGTGCCAGTAGTATCATTGCATCGGAGACCCAGTACTTC
- TRBJ1-1 TRBD1 TRBV10-3 CAISLTGVNTEAFF TGTGCCATCAGTCTGACAGGGGTGAACACTGAAGCTTTCTTT
- TRBJ1-5 - TRBV12-3/TRBV12-4 CASRATGIQPQHF TGTGCCAGCAGGGCAACAGGGATTCAGCCCCAGCATTTT
- TRBJ1-3 - TRBV2 CASGNREKLFTIYF TGTGCCAGCGGGAACAGGGAGAAGCTATTCACCATATATTTT
- TRBJ1-5 - TRBV18 CASSPGRDQPQHF TGTGCCAGCTCACCGGGGCGAGATCAGCCCCAGCATTTT
once TRBJ2-7 - TRBV7-9 CASSWGGLQGLNEQYF TGTGCCAGCAGCTGGGGGGGGCTACAGGGTTTGAACGAGCAGTACTTC
- TRBJ1-5 TRBD1 TRBV27 CASSKEGQGLYSNQPQHF TGTGCCAGCAGTAAGGAGGGACAGGGCCTTTATAGCAATCAGCCCCAGCATTTT
once TRBJ2-2 - TRBV29-1 CSVQGTTGELFF TGCAGCGTTCAAGGAACGACCGGGGAGCTGTTTTTT
- TRBJ1-1 - TRBV6-5 CASSQQGGTEAFF TGTGCCAGCAGTCAGCAGGGTGGCACTGAAGCTTTCTTT
- TRBJ2-3 - TRBV28 CASSLGGGFRTDTQYF TGTGCCAGCAGTTTAGGTGGGGGATTTCGGACAGATACGCAGTATTTT
- TRBJ1-1 TRBD1 TRBV19 CASSVPTGGGPEAFF TGTGCCAGTAGTGTCCCGACAGGGGGAGGGCCTGAAGCTTTCTTT
- TRBJ1-5 - TRBV6-5 CASSYAVGLNQPQHF TGTGCCAGCAGTTACGCGGTGGGTCTTAATCAGCCCCAGCATTTT
- TRBJ1-6 - TRBV30 CALDNRVGSPLHF TGTGCCCTTGACAACCGGGTAGGGTCACCCCTCCACTTT
- TRBJ1-2 TRBD1 TRBV19 CASSIEGTGDTGYTF TGTGCCAGTAGTATAGAAGGGACAGGGGATACGGGCTACACCTTC
- TRBJ1-5 TRBD1 TRBV10-2 CASSQTTGRISNQPQHF TGCGCCAGCAGTCAAACGACAGGGAGGATTAGCAATCAGCCCCAGCATTTT
- TRBJ2-1 TRBD1 TRBV5-1 CASSPRQGPVLGQFF TGCGCCAGCAGCCCCCGACAGGGGCCTGTTTTAGGGCAGTTCTTC
once TRBJ2-3 - TRBV28 CASSLWGVGTDTQYF TGTGCCAGCAGTTTGTGGGGCGTGGGCACAGATACGCAGTATTTT
- TRBJ2-3 - TRBV4-1 CASSQIQGSDTQYF TGCGCCAGCAGCCAGATACAGGGTTCGGATACGCAGTATTTT
- TRBJ2-7 - TRBV2 CASNERGSYEQYF TGTGCCAGCAATGAGAGGGGGTCCTACGAGCAGTACTTC
once TRBJ1-2 - TRBV12-3/TRBV12-4 CASSLALGVGYTF TGTGCCAGCAGTTTAGCCTTGGGTGTTGGCTACACCTTC
- TRBJ1-2 - TRBV7-9 CASSSNSNYGYTF TGTGCCAGCAGCTCAAATTCTAACTATGGCTACACCTTC
- TRBJ2-2 - TRBV9 CASSVFEVRFGGGELFF TGTGCCAGCAGCGTATTTGAGGTCCGTTTTGGTGGCGGGGAGCTGTTTTTT
- TRBJ2-1 TRBD1 TRBV4-2 CASSPRTGGNEQFF TGTGCCAGCAGCCCCCGGACAGGGGGAAATGAGCAGTTCTTC
- TRBJ1-3 TRBD1 TRBV9 CASSANRGSKGNTIYF TGTGCCAGCAGCGCCAACAGGGGGTCTAAGGGAAACACCATATATTTT
- TRBJ1-2 TRBD1 TRBV5-6 CASSYVKGASGYTF TGTGCCAGCAGTTATGTTAAGGGGGCAAGTGGCTACACCTTC
once TRBJ1-6 - TRBV11-2 CARTGSKTPLHF TGTGCCCGAACAGGGTCGAAAACACCCCTCCACTTT